Presented here are 20 T cell receptor beta chains from one specimen sequenced in a study of shared clonotypes between healthy human individuals. Some clones are missing from TCRdb's copy, which holds only in-frame ones; the method was immunoSEQ multiplex PCR. This table has about a million clones, approximately 75% appearing once. The sequenced sample was memory CD4+ T cells from PBMCs. The sample's subset: CD45RA-negative fraction. Receptors were obtained from a man between 18 and 35 years old in good health. Some clones in this sample may be carry-over from other donors' samples.

The genes are TRBV11-2 and TRBJ2-7; 8 bases line up with TRBD2. V lost 5 bases and J lost 6; bases outside the gene matches: 6. This CDR3 contains 13 residues. Germline loops: CDR1 SGHAT, CDR2 FQNNGV. The CDR3 bases are TGTGCCAGCAGCCACCCGGGAGGGACCGAGCAGTACTTC. It is translated as CASSHPGGTEQYF.

The chain couples TRBV28 to TRBJ2-1; D remains unclear. This CDR3 comprises 15 residues. The germline V gene encodes CDR1 MDHEN and CDR2 SYDVKM. V shed 6 bases and J shed 0 bases, with 12 bases lying between them. As DNA, the CDR3 is TGTGCCAGCAGCGAACAGACCTTCTCCTACAATGAGCAGTTCTTC. This encodes CASSEQTFSYNEQFF. The full variable domain, completed using reference TRBV28 and TRBJ2-1, is DVKVTQSSRYLVKRTGEKVFLECVQDMDHENMFWYRQDPGLGLRLIYFSYDVKMKEKGDIPEGYSVSREKKERFSLILESASTNQTSMYLCASSEQTFSYNEQFFGPGTRLTVL.

The chain couples TRBV7-8 to TRBJ1-5, with TRBD1 as a possible D gene (5 bases). CDR3 length: 16 residues. Trimming cost V 3 bases and J 4 bases, with 16 bases left between them. Germline-derived CDR1 and CDR2 are SGHVS and FQNEAQ. CDR3 sequence (DNA): TGTGCCAGCAGCTTGGGATCAGGGAAAGTGAATCAGCCCCAGCATTTT. It codes for CASSLGSGKVNQPQHF.

The chain uses TRBV19 and TRBJ1-1; TRBD1 aligns across 11 bases. This CDR3 is built from 16 residues. CDR1 and CDR2 from the germline V gene are LNHDA and SQIVND (reference sequence). The junction had 10 bases not matched to a gene; V was cut back by 5 bases and J by 5 bases. The CDR3 sequence is CASSVFGQGAQTEAFF. CDR3 sequence (DNA): TGTGCCAGTAGTGTATTCGGACAGGGGGCGCAGACTGAAGCTTTCTTT.

V usage is TRBV7-2 and J usage is TRBJ2-1, with D unclear. Germline V gene lookup returns CDR1 SGHTA and CDR2 FQGNSA. Trimming stripped 2 bases from V and 10 bases from J, with 9 bases between. The CDR3 is 12 amino acids. Here the CDR3 DNA reads TGTGCCAGCAGCTTAATAGAGAACGAGCAGTTCTTC. Its protein product is CASSLIENEQFF.

The V and J genes are TRBV7-2 and TRBJ1-3, with D unresolved. Germline V gene sequence: CDR1 SGHTA, CDR2 FQGNSA. Trimming stripped 5 bases from V and 1 base from J, with 15 bases between. This CDR3 has 16 residues. The CDR3 nucleotides read TGTGCCAGCAGCCCGCGGACGGCGGTTTCTGGAAACACCATATATTTT. Amino acid sequence: CASSPRTAVSGNTIYF.

V is TRBV5-1 and J is TRBJ1-2; D is ambiguous. This CDR3 contains 13 residues. Trimming took 0 bases from V and 3 from J, leaving 6 bases between them. Germline V gene sequence: CDR1 SGHRS, CDR2 YFSETQ. The CDR3 is CASSLAEYYGYTF. In DNA form, the CDR3 reads TGCGCCAGCAGCTTGGCTGAGTACTATGGCTACACCTTC. Full variable domain (remainder filled in from reference TRBV5-1 and TRBJ1-2): KAGVTQTPRYLIKTRGQQVTLSCSPISGHRSVSWYQQTPGQGLQFLFEYFSETQRNKGNFPGRFSGRQFSNSRSEMNVSTLELGDSALYLCASSLAEYYGYTFGSGTRLTVV.

The chain has TRBV11-2 and TRBJ2-4; 9 bases align to TRBD1. The V gene end was trimmed by 5 bases and the J gene end by 7 bases; junction bases not matched to a gene: 12. The germline V gene encodes CDR1 SGHAT and CDR2 FQNNGV. CDR3 length equals 16 residues. CDR3 coding DNA: TGTGCCAGCAGCATAACCACAGGGGGCCGTGAGAACATTCAGTACTTC. It is translated as CASSITTGGRENIQYF.

V gene TRBV29-1 combines with J gene TRBJ1-1, with TRBD1 identical over 10 bases. The CDR3 has 16 amino acids. V lost 1 base to trimming and J lost 1 base; unmatched junction nucleotides: 6. Germline CDR1 reads SQVTM; CDR2 reads ANQGSEA. The CDR3 bases are TGCAGCGTTGAAGCTCGGGACAGGGGATGGAACACTGAAGCTTTCTTT. It yields the protein CSVEARDRGWNTEAFF.

The V gene is TRBV6-6, the J gene TRBJ2-3, with D uncertain. Between the trimmed V and J ends, which lost 6 bases and 5 bases, there was a span of 9 bases. The length of the CDR3 is 12 residues. Germline V gives CDR1 MNHNY, CDR2 SVGAGI (reference sequence). CDR3 sequence reads: CASSLRIDTQYF. The DNA of the CDR3 is TGTGCCAGCAGCCTTAGGATAGATACGCAGTATTTT.

The J gene is TRBJ1-4, the V gene TRBV4-1; perhaps TRBD1 as D (6 bases). The germline CDR1 and CDR2 sequences are MGHRA and YSYEKL. V was clipped by 1 base and J by 7 bases, with 13 bases between them. The CDR3 has 15 amino acids. The CDR3 loop is CASSQGRGRREKLFF. CDR3 bases: TGCGCCAGCAGCCAAGGCAGGGGACGTCGTGAAAAACTGTTTTTT.

This clone showed up just a few times. The CDR3 loop is CASKDRDTFQETQYF. In nucleotides, the CDR3 is TGTGCCAGTAAAGATCGGGACACATTTCAAGAGACCCAGTACTTC. The V gene is TRBV28, the J gene TRBJ2-5, with TRBD1 as a possible D gene (6 bases). From germline, CDR1 is MDHEN and CDR2 SYDVKM. Trimming shortened V by 9 bases and J by 2 bases, and 19 bases separated the two germline ends. CDR3 length: 15 amino acids.

About this clone: This sequence may be a read error, since a much larger clone differs from it by one base. CDR3 protein: CASSKVGTGTGANVLTF. CDR3 nucleotide sequence: TGTGCCAGCAGTAAAGTCGGTACAGGGACCGGGGCCAACGTCCTGACTTTC. The chain carries TRBV25-1 and TRBJ2-6; maybe TRBD1 (6 bases). Looked up from germline, CDR1 is MGHDK and CDR2 is SYGVNS. Trimming cost V 5 bases and J 4 bases, with 18 bases left between them. The CDR3 is made up of 17 amino acids.

The J gene is TRBJ2-7, the V gene TRBV11-2, with 7 positions matching TRBD1. V lost 1 base and J lost 3; bases outside the gene matches: 6. The germline V gene has CDR1 SGHAT and CDR2 FQNNGV. The CDR3 sequence is 15 residues long. The CDR3 DNA follows: TGTGCCAGCAGCTTAGTAAGGGGACAGTACTACGAGCAGTACTTC. Amino acid sequence: CASSLVRGQYYEQYF.

The chain employs TRBV28 and TRBJ1-2; the match to TRBD1 covers 12 bases. The CDR3 is 14 residues long. V trimming: 6 bases; J trimming: 7 bases; junction bases outside the gene matches: 6. The germline gives CDR1 MDHEN, CDR2 SYDVKM. The CDR3 loop is CASREGQGAGGYTF. The CDR3 coding sequence is TGTGCCAGCAGGGAGGGACAGGGGGCGGGTGGCTACACCTTC.

This rearrangement joins TRBV19 to TRBJ2-7, with 8 bases aligning to TRBD2. CDR3 length: 14 residues. The germline gives CDR1 LNHDA, CDR2 SQIVND (reference sequence). The junction had 6 bases not matched to a gene; V was cut back by 8 bases and J by 0 bases. CDR3 residues: CASQFSGTSYEQYF. The CDR3 DNA is TGTGCCAGTCAGTTTAGCGGGACCTCCTACGAGCAGTACTTC.

This clone has just a few counts. The chain links TRBV30 to TRBJ1-1; no clear D. Germline CDR1 GTSNPN, CDR2 SVGIG (reference sequence). V was pared by 0 bases and J by 0 bases, with 2 bases between. The length of the CDR3 is 12 residues. This CDR3 reads CAWSVVNTEAFF. The DNA for the CDR3 is TGTGCCTGGAGTGTAGTGAACACTGAAGCTTTCTTT.

V usage is TRBV5-4 and J usage is TRBJ1-1; 10 nucleotides align to TRBD1. Germline assignment: CDR1 SGHNT and CDR2 YYREEE (reference sequence). Trimming took 4 bases from V and 2 from J; bases not matched to a gene: 5. The CDR3 sequence is 15 residues long. CDR3 bases: TGTGCCAGCAGCAGGACAGGGGGATACAACACTGAAGCTTTCTTT. It specifies CASSRTGGYNTEAFF.

The chain has TRBV7-9 and TRBJ2-1, with 7 bases aligning to TRBD1. The CDR3 is made up of 18 amino acids. V shed 5 bases and J 5 bases; nucleotides not matched to a gene: 18. From germline, CDR1 is SEHNR and CDR2 FQNEAQ (reference sequence). The CDR3 DNA reads as TGTGCCAGCAGCCAGCAGACAGGGATGCTCGGGGCGGACAATGAGCAGTTCTTC. It translates to CASSQQTGMLGADNEQFF.

The V gene is TRBV6-1, the J gene TRBJ2-1; D is unclear. The CDR3 has 15 amino acids. With 6 bases removed from V and 8 bases from J, the gap between germline ends came to 20 bases. Per germline, CDR1 MNHNS and CDR2 SASEGT. The DNA of the CDR3 is TGTGCCAGCAGGACGTCCGGAGCTCGAGGCTATGAGCAGTTCTTC. This sequence encodes CASRTSGARGYEQFF.